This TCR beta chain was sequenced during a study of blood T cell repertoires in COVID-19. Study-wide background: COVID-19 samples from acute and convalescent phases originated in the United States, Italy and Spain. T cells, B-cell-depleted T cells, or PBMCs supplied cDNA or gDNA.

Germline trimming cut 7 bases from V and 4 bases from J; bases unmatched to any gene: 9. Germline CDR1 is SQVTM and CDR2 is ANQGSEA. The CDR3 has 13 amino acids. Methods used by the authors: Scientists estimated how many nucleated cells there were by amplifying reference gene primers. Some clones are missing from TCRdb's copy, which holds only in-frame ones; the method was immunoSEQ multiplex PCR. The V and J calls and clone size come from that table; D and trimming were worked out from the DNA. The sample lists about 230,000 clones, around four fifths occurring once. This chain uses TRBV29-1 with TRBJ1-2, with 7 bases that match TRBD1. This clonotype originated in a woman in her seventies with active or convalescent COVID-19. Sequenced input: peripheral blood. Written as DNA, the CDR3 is TGCAGCGCCCACACAGGGGTTGGCTATGGCTACACCTTC. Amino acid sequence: CSAHTGVGYGYTF.